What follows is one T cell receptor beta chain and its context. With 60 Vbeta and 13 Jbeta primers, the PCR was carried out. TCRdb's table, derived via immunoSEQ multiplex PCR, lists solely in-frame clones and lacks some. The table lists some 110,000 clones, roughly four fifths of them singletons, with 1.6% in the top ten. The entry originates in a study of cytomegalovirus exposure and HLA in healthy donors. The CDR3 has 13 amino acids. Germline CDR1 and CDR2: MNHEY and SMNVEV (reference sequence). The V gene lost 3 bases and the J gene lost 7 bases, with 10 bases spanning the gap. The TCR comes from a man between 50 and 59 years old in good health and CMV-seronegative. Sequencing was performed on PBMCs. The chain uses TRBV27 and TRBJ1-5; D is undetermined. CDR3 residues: CASSFRRNQPQHF. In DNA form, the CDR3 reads TGTGCCAGCAGTTTCCGCAGAAACCAGCCCCAGCATTTT.